This TCR beta chain was observed in a study of cytomegalovirus exposure and HLA in healthy donors (TCRdb year 2017). As for the study more broadly: An earlier analysis of under 600 of the donors reported approximately 270 Gb of sequence data and roughly 110 million unique TCR beta sequences from some 180 million T cells. An early release covering 500 to 750 HLA-typed donors comprised around 300 gigabases of sequencing data and some 79 million unique TCR sequences. Of the 350 to 450 genotyped donors, approximately 83% fell in the genetic ancestry cluster associated with self-reported Caucasian donors. The aim of the study was to test whether cataloging public T cell receptors could identify signatures of past pathogen exposure. The study used immunosequencing to profile the T cell repertoires of more than 650 subjects and linked those repertoires to cytomegalovirus serostatus. Besides the first cohort of around 670 subjects, a separate validation cohort made up of over 100 different subjects was used. High-throughput TCR immunosequencing, statistical association of individual TCRs with disease status, and machine learning were combined to predict cytomegalovirus infection status. A later analysis re-examined previously published TCR beta repertoires from more than 550 donors and added high-resolution HLA genotyping to investigate patterns of TCR occurrence. In the later analysis, no new phenotypic data were used to find candidate immune exposures; instead, reliance was placed on TCR beta sequences and their occurrence across donors. To decide whether each TCR beta V gene segment behaved as functional or pseudogenic, an earlier analysis of 587 of the donors relied on high-throughput TCR beta sequencing. Donor age, sex, ethnicity and CMV serostatus were collected together with the repertoire data. A later genetic analysis took genome-wide SNP genotypes for 398 of the 666 donors and used that subset as a discovery cohort. All discovery cohort repertoires had been generated using a single sequencing platform. Class I and class II HLA loci were covered by the typing at four-digit resolution. Typing coverage varied by locus: about 629-640 donors for A, B, C, DRB1 and DQB1; approximately 500 for DQA1; around 570 for DPA1; approximately 470 for DPB1. Because of strong linkage in the cohort, roughly five DR-DQ haplotypes were treated as single units for association and clustering. Across approximately 400 genotyped donors of the cohort, an average of roughly 200,000 unique TCR beta nucleotide sequences per donor were sequenced, and 15% to 20% of those sequences were non-productive.

Overall results and qualifications from the work: It was suggested by the authors that the approach could potentially be generalized to other disease states and immunological phenotypes. Compared with the roughly 600-donor mean, donors in an Asian-associated ancestry cluster had fewer N-insertions in productive TCRs, according to a later genetic analysis. Because counts were too low, about 15 rarely observed V segments, including chromosome 9 orphons, were left out of the earlier analysis of approximately 580 of the donors. The 87-base-pair reads could not distinguish some IMGT-functional V segments, including TRBV6-2 and TRBV6-3, so those segments were excluded. Most TCR sequences were seen in very few donors, while some public TCRs were found in many individuals. In this cohort, only TCR beta chains were sequenced, and detectable features were limited by the absence of alpha or paired-chain data. In a later genetic analysis, a missense DCLRE1C variant was associated with V-gene and J-gene trimming of TCR beta chains, and the association was replicated in an independent cohort. Compared with equally common non-associated chains, HLA-associated TCR beta chains in a later analysis were more clonally expanded and had lower generation probabilities. A cluster of highly shared sequence variants was judged likely to represent a technical artifact of the sequencing pipeline. In a later analysis, several top co-occurrence clusters were reported to appear linked to parvovirus B19, influenza, CMV and Epstein-Barr virus. According to a later analysis, most CMV-associated TCR beta chains appeared to be HLA-restricted, and the HLA associations seemed to be driven largely by CMV exposure. In a later analysis, the rate of TCR association differed among HLA loci, with DRB1 alleles having the most associated TCRs and HLA-C alleles having the fewest. A further reported finding was that TCR beta sequences accurately predicted the HLA-A and HLA-B alleles for most subjects in the first cohort. Correlated functional status among segregating V segments might reflect linkage disequilibrium, but an unknown experimental factor could not be ruled out. In the study, around 160 TCR beta chains were listed as associated with cytomegalovirus. A few of the identified cytomegalovirus-associated TCR beta chains were confirmed in vitro to be specific for cytomegalovirus antigens. Roughly uniform sequencing depth across donors was assumed in presence/absence analyses, although this assumption may not hold. HLA typing was unavailable for some donors at each locus, so association tests used only the typed subset. At a false discovery rate of 0.05, a later analysis linked 15,000 to 20,000 TCR beta sequences to specific HLA alleles. When HLA alleles, especially DR and DQ, strongly co-occurred, TCR associations were difficult to assign to individual alleles. The classifier was reported to diagnose cytomegalovirus status with high specificity and sensitivity in both the original and validation cohorts. In an earlier analysis of 587 of the donors, most TCR beta V segments were observed in productive rearrangements about 87% or about 30% of the time, broadly matching IMGT annotations. Immune exposure information for the cohort was limited to CMV serostatus.

This clone came up a few times. Its antigen is not yet known. Base qualities are not at hand, and no much larger clone is one base apart. The cohort was made up of approximately 670 healthy bone marrow donors. Cohort members were all nominally healthy when sampled, although unrecorded immune exposures were likely present. The donor was CMV seropositive and was included in the group of 250 to 300 seropositive cohort members. A peripheral blood sample was provided by each donor, and peripheral blood mononuclear cells were used for TCR beta sequencing. The Qiagen DNeasy Blood Extraction Kit was used to extract genomic DNA from the blood cell samples. Trimming removed 2 bases from V and 0 bases from J, leaving 4 bases between the germline ends. The CDR3 covers 13 residues, taking in both the cysteine and the phenylalanine. Left in the record is the CDR3 DNA by itself, 39 bases read in frame from the first base. CDR1 and CDR2, per the germline V gene, are MGHDK and SYGVNS.

Library generation was performed with the immunoSEQ multiplex PCR assay. For the multiplex PCR, a mixture combining 60 forward primers for TCR Vbeta segments and 13 reverse primers for TCR Jbeta segments was used. The CDR3 region of rearranged TCR beta genes was amplified from genomic DNA by a multiplex PCR assay. The Illumina HiSeq System was used to sequence the amplified TCR beta libraries as 87-base-pair reads. Processing in the source paper ran as follows. A later analysis counted about 82 million unique TCR beta chains across the 550 to 750 repertoires, and some 11 million of these chains were shared by at least two donors. A nearest-neighbor algorithm error-corrected the raw reads and collapsed the reads into unique sequences, merging closely related sequences to remove PCR and sequencing errors. To assign V, D and J gene segments, CDR3 sequences were aligned to IMGT reference sequences. For a sequence to be retained, at least a six-nucleotide match to both a V gene segment and a J gene segment was required. Rearrangements were classified as productive when the CDR3 lacked stop codons and remained in frame with V and J, and all other rearrangements were classified as non-productive. CDR3 was defined by IMGT convention, running from the second conserved V-encoded cysteine to the conserved J-encoded phenylalanine. The earlier analysis of 550 to 650 of the donors excluded any sequence lacking an unambiguous match to a single V gene segment. In an earlier analysis of approximately 590 of the donors, a V segment was called functional when productive rearrangements were above 56.7%, and segregating when the standard deviation between donors exceeded 5%. A statistical classification framework was developed to diagnose cytomegalovirus status using the catalog of TCR beta chain sequences. In a later analysis, V and J genes were assigned by comparing TCR nucleotide sequences against IMGT/GENE-DB human TR gene sequences. In a later analysis, CDR3 sequences and most-parsimonious VDJ recombination scenarios were assigned using the TCRdist pipeline. In a later analysis, each TCR beta chain was defined by its CDR3 amino acid sequence together with its V-gene family, and reads without a unique V-gene family were excluded. A later analysis removed nearly 600 highly shared, low-generation-probability nucleotide sequences to deal with suspected cross-contamination and a sequencing artifact. A later analysis calculated a clonal expansion index for each public chain from normalized within-repertoire ranks of inferred template counts. Generation probabilities in a later analysis came from a VDJ recombination model fitted to out-of-frame rearrangements, and those results were checked against IGoR. In a later analysis, TCR-TCR, TCR-HLA and TCR-CMV co-occurrence was scored with hypergeometric tests, and a repertoire-size bias correction was applied to TCR pairs. False discovery rates were estimated in a later analysis by permuting HLA or CMV assignments 20 times. In a later analysis, co-occurring TCRs were grouped with DBSCAN, and TCRdist sequence similarity was added when clustering was performed within HLA-allele-positive subsets. Repertoires with fewer than 30,000 or more than 120,000 public chains were left out of co-occurrence clustering, as were about 5 repertoires with anomalous nucleotide sharing. This is the immuneACCESS table as TCRdb keeps it, with only in-frame sequences that have V and J called. A part of the clones is gone; compared with another copy, unresolved V genes explain less than half, and the rest is unexplained. For V, J and clone size, that table is used; D and trimming come from the DNA. A total of 120,000 to 150,000 clones appear in this sample, about three fifths of them only once. In total, the top ten clones hold about 2.9% of the sample.

The sequence joins TRBV25-1 to TRBJ1-1; no confident D gene assignment can be made. The TCR sequence derives from a woman younger than 45 in good health and CMV-seropositive. Sequencing was performed on PBMCs. CDR3 sequence: CASSERVNTEAFF. DNA sequence: TGTGCCAGCAGTGAACGGGTGAACACTGAAGCTTTCTTT. The reference TRBV25-1 and TRBJ1-1 proteins fill in what lies around the CDR3, so the full variable domain reads EADIYQTPRYLVIGTGKKITLECSQTMGHDKMYWYQQDPGMELHLIHYSYGVNSTEKGDLSSESTVSRIRTEHFPLTLESARPSHTSQYLCASSERVNTEAFFGQGTRLTVV.